One TCR beta chain is described in this entry. TCRdb's table, derived via immunoSEQ multiplex PCR, lists solely in-frame clones and lacks some. Among around 130,000 clones listed, roughly 86% were seen once. The data derive from a study of blood T cell repertoires in COVID-19. The CDR3 consists of 17 residues. Germline V lookup: CDR1 KGHSH, CDR2 LQKENI. The V segment lost 3 bases and the J segment 9 bases; nucleotides outside the gene matches: 12. The receptor was derived from a human donor in a cohort sampled during active COVID-19. The chain links TRBV18 to TRBJ1-6; 9 bases are shared with TRBD1. The sequencing input was peripheral blood. The CDR3 here is CASSPYGPGTGFSPLHF. The CDR3 bases are TGTGCCAGCTCACCTTACGGTCCGGGGACAGGGTTTTCACCCCTCCACTTT.